The 18 T cell receptor beta chains given below trace back to one sample, sequenced in a study of human T cells and chemical hapten exposure. One entry per CDR3 protein results from TCRdb running MiXCR on the RACE reads. The table records roughly 130,000 distinct CDR3 sequences, more than 7.5% of them present only once. The time point: healthy volunteer bleed at 2 weeks. Total RNA was extracted from unfractionated whole blood. Sequenced material: whole blood. The source is a male donor in good health. Some clones in this sample may be carry-over from other donors' samples.

The chain has TRBV6-6 and TRBJ1-5; weak D call: TRBD1 (5 bases). This CDR3 is built from 13 residues. Germline CDR1 reads MNHNY; CDR2 reads SVGAGI (reference sequence). V shed 6 bases and J shed 4 bases, with 10 bases lying between them. CDR3 DNA sequence: TGTGCCAGCAGCCTCAGGGATAATCAGCCCCAGCATTTT. It is translated as CASSLRDNQPQHF.

In its sample, this clonotype was seen many times. V usage is TRBV21-1 and J usage is TRBJ1-1. TRBV21-1 represents a pseudogene. The CDR3 is 13 residues long. The CDR3 DNA follows: TGTGCCAGCAGGTGGACCGTGAACACTGAAGCTTTCTTT. Protein product: CASRWTVNTEAFF.

This rearrangement joins TRBV10-1 to TRBJ2-2, with no clear D. The CDR3 has 14 residues. Germline CDR1 is WNHNN and CDR2 is SYGVQD (reference sequence). The germline V and J ends were trimmed by 3 bases and 5 bases, with 10 bases remaining between them. This CDR3 reads CASSDSESTGELFF. The DNA for the CDR3 is TGCGCCAGCAGTGATTCGGAGTCTACCGGGGAGCTGTTTTTT.

The J gene is TRBJ2-7, the V gene TRBV5-1, with D possibly called TRBD1 or TRBD2 (5 bases each). The V gene's germline CDR1 is SGHRS and CDR2 YFSETQ. The V and J ends lost 7 bases and 1 base respectively, with 15 bases between them. This CDR3 has 14 residues. The DNA of the CDR3 is TGCGCCAGCCCCAGGGAGAGGTATTCCTACGAGCAGTACTTC. This translates into CASPRERYSYEQYF.

Of note for this clonotype: A much larger clonotype is one base distant, so this may be a read error. The genes are TRBV15 and TRBJ1-5; TRBD1 is a possible D gene (5 bases). CDR1 is LNHNV and CDR2 is YYDKDF in the germline V gene (reference sequence). The CDR3 has 18 residues. The CDR3 bases are TGTACCACCAGCCCGTCGCGGGGCGAATACTATAGCAATCAGCCCCAGCATTTT. It specifies CTTSPSRGEYYSNQPQHF.

The chain combines TRBV6-1 with TRBJ2-5; 10 bases are shared with TRBD2. V trimming: 6 bases; J trimming: 0 bases; junction bases outside the gene matches: 7. Germline loops: CDR1 MNHNS, CDR2 SASEGT. CDR3 size: 16 residues. CDR3 coding DNA: TGTGCCAGCAGATACCCTAGCGGGGGACACCAAGAGACCCAGTACTTC. Translated, it gives CASRYPSGGHQETQYF.

This clonotype was observed a handful of times. This sequence joins TRBV20-1 and TRBJ2-3; TRBD2 agrees at 7 bases. The CDR3 spans 13 residues. V was clipped by 6 bases and J by 4 bases; unmatched bases: 7. The germline gives CDR1 DFQATT, CDR2 SNEGSKA (reference sequence). CDR3: CSAESGNSDTQYF. CDR3 nucleotides: TGCAGTGCCGAAAGCGGGAATTCAGATACGCAGTATTTT.

This clonotype was seen only a few times. The J gene is TRBJ2-3, the V gene TRBV7-9, with 13 bases that match TRBD2. V shed 6 bases and J 6 bases; nucleotides not matched to a gene: 6. Germline values: CDR1 SEHNR, CDR2 FQNEAQ (reference sequence). The CDR3 runs to 15 residues. CDR3 bases: TGTGCCAGCAGTCGGACTAGCGGGGGCCCCGATACGCAGTATTTT. Its translation is CASSRTSGGPDTQYF. Full variable domain (outside the CDR3, taken from reference TRBV7-9 and TRBJ2-3): DTGVSQNPRHKITKRGQNVTFRCDPISEHNRLYWYRQTLGQGPEFLTYFQNEAQLEKSRLLSDRFSAERPKGSFSTLEIQRTEQGDSAMYLCASSRTSGGPDTQYFGPGTRLTVL.

In its sample, this clonotype was seen a few times. V gene TRBV14 combines with J gene TRBJ2-5, with D perhaps matching TRBD1 (5 bases). There are 14 residues in the CDR3. Germline CDR1 reads SGHDN; CDR2 reads FVKESK. Between the trimmed V and J ends, which lost 2 bases and 5 bases, there was a span of 12 bases. The CDR3 DNA reads as TGTGCCAGCAGCCAATATTTGGCAGGGGAGACCCAGTACTTC. It translates to CASSQYLAGETQYF.

As regards this clonotype: Germline is not matched at one junction end, which may reflect a read error. The rearrangement links TRBV12-3 or TRBV12-4 to TRBJ2-3, with unresolved D. The CDR3 has 16 amino acids. CDR3 amino acids: CVSSLSRTASRDTQYF. CDR3 coding DNA: TGTGTCAGCAGCTTGTCGAGGACCGCTTCGAGGGATACGCAGTATTTT.

The V call is TRBV29-1, the J call TRBJ1-1, with 11 bases fitting TRBD1. The CDR3 totals 15 residues. Trimming cost V 7 bases and J 3 bases; bases outside gene matches: 10. CDR1 and CDR2 (germline): SQVTM, ANQGSEA. CDR3 sequence reads: CSGRTGGAVDTEAFF. CDR3 nucleotide sequence: TGCAGCGGAAGGACAGGGGGCGCGGTGGACACTGAAGCTTTCTTT.

V is TRBV12-3 or TRBV12-4 and J is TRBJ2-1; 11 positions match TRBD2. The CDR3 runs to 18 residues. V shed 1 base, J shed 1 base, and the junction held 6 bases outside the gene matches. CDR3 DNA sequence: TGTGCCAGCAGTTTAGGTCTAGCGGGGGGCCGTTCCTACAATGAGCAGTTCTTC. It translates to CASSLGLAGGRSYNEQFF.

This clonotype was observed a handful of times. V gene TRBV5-1 combines with J gene TRBJ2-1; D remains ambiguous. This CDR3 contains 14 residues. Germline assignment: CDR1 SGHRS and CDR2 YFSETQ. Trimming took off 0 bases at V and 5 bases at J, with 9 bases between the two ends. This CDR3 is CASSLGVGDNEQFF. The DNA for the CDR3 is TGCGCCAGCAGCTTGGGGGTTGGGGACAATGAGCAGTTCTTC.

This clonotype showed up many times. The V gene is TRBV3-1, the J gene TRBJ2-7; TRBD2 aligns across 7 bases. The CDR3 is 15 residues long. The V gene's germline CDR1 is LGHDT and CDR2 YNNKEL (reference sequence). The J segment lost 7 bases and the V segment lost 0 bases, leaving 9 bases of the junction unmatched. Here the CDR3 reads CASSQDGGSASEQYF. The DNA for the CDR3 is TGTGCCAGCAGCCAAGACGGCGGGAGCGCGAGTGAGCAGTACTTC.

V gene TRBV19 combines with J gene TRBJ2-2; no firm D call. Trimming removed 5 bases from V and 1 base from J, with 8 bases in between. Germline V CDR1 and CDR2: LNHDA, SQIVND (reference sequence). There are 14 residues in the CDR3. CDR3 amino acids: CASSPALNTGELFF. The CDR3 DNA reads as TGTGCCAGTAGTCCAGCGTTGAACACCGGGGAGCTGTTTTTT.

The chain recombines TRBV9 with TRBJ2-5; the D gene could be TRBD1 or TRBD2 (6 bases each). Germline V gene sequence: CDR1 SGDLS, CDR2 YYNGEE. Trimming removed 0 bases from V and 4 bases from J, with 10 bases in between. This CDR3 is 14 amino acids long. DNA of the CDR3: TGTGCCAGCAGCGTAGAGGGGGGTAGAGAGACCCAGTACTTC. It codes for CASSVEGGRETQYF.

This clonotype was seen a handful of times. The chain joins TRBV6-1 to TRBJ1-1; tentatively, D is TRBD1 (5 bases). V shed 7 bases and J shed 2 bases, with 17 bases lying between them. Germline CDR1 is MNHNS and CDR2 is SASEGT. The CDR3 covers 15 residues. CDR3 nucleotides: TGTGCCAGCATTCCTCCGGGCAGGGAAAACACTGAAGCTTTCTTT. Translation gives CASIPPGRENTEAFF.

V gene TRBV5-4 combines with J gene TRBJ2-7; D might be TRBD1 or TRBD2, each matching 5 bases. V lost 1 base and J 6 bases, leaving 17 bases between the germline ends. Germline V gene data show CDR1 as SGHNT and CDR2 as YYREEE (reference sequence). The CDR3 is made up of 15 amino acids. CDR3 amino acids: CASSLKRGSPLEQYF. CDR3 bases: TGTGCCAGCAGCTTGAAGAGGGGTTCTCCTCTCGAGCAGTACTTC.